These 8 T cell receptor beta chains originate from one sample sequenced in a study of cytomegalovirus exposure and HLA in healthy donors. A multiplex PCR was run with 60 Vbeta primers and 13 Jbeta primers. Sequencing used immunoSEQ multiplex PCR; TCRdb keeps in-frame clones, though not all of them. The specimen's table records 55,000 to 70,000 clones. The specimen was PBMCs. Receptor source: a female donor in good health and CMV-seropositive.

The chain couples TRBV7-3 to TRBJ2-1; the match to TRBD1 covers 10 bases. V was pared by 5 bases and J by 5 bases, with 3 bases of the junction left unmatched. Per germline, CDR1 SGHTA and CDR2 FQGTGA. The CDR3 loop spans 14 amino acids. Here the CDR3 reads CASSAGQGNNEQFF. The CDR3 nucleotides are TGTGCCAGCAGCGCGGGACAGGGGAACAATGAGCAGTTCTTC.

The chain is built from TRBV19 and TRBJ1-5; D not certain. V shed 5 bases and J shed 5 bases, with 13 bases lying between them. CDR3 length equals 14 residues. Germline values: CDR1 LNHDA, CDR2 SQIVND (reference sequence). The CDR3 here is CASSLHNQDQPQHF. DNA of the CDR3: TGTGCCAGTAGTTTACACAATCAAGATCAGCCCCAGCATTTT.

V gene TRBV6-1 combines with J gene TRBJ1-5; no definite D call. Deletions cut 5 bases from V and 0 bases from J, with 8 bases between. The CDR3 covers 14 residues. CDR1 is MNHNS, CDR2 SASEGT, per germline. The CDR3 region has the DNA TGTGCCAGCAGTCCCCAGGATAGCAATCAGCCCCAGCATTTT. As protein: CASSPQDSNQPQHF.

The chain links TRBV10-1 to TRBJ1-1; no firm D call. V was pared by 6 bases and J by 4 bases, with 15 bases between. The CDR3 consists of 14 residues. The germline V gene has CDR1 WNHNN and CDR2 SYGVQD (reference sequence). The CDR3 DNA reads as TGCGCCAGCAGCGACACTAGATACAGCACTGAAGCTTTCTTT. It specifies CASSDTRYSTEAFF.

The chain employs TRBV27 and TRBJ1-4, with TRBD1 matching 8 bases. CDR1 is MNHEY, CDR2 SMNVEV, per germline (reference sequence). V was clipped by 5 bases and J by 7 bases; unmatched bases: 15. This CDR3 contains 17 residues. As DNA, the CDR3 is TGTGCCAGCAGTATCCAACCGCACAGGGGGTCGTTTGAAAAACTGTTTTTT. Protein sequence: CASSIQPHRGSFEKLFF.

The genes are TRBV29-1 and TRBJ1-1, with D perhaps TRBD1 (5 bases). The CDR3 is made up of 11 amino acids. Germline lookup yields CDR1 SQVTM and CDR2 ANQGSEA. Trimming removed 6 bases at V and 3 bases at J, with 8 bases between. Here the CDR3 reads CSVARDTEAFF. As DNA, the CDR3 is TGCAGCGTGGCCAGGGACACTGAAGCTTTCTTT.

The CDR3 is CAWSHPYEQYF. DNA of the CDR3: TGTGCCTGGAGTCATCCCTACGAGCAGTACTTC. The genes are TRBV30 and TRBJ2-7; the D is unclear. The CDR3 is 11 residues long. CDR1 and CDR2 (germline): GTSNPN, SVGIG (reference sequence). The ends were cut back, 2 bases at V and 2 bases at J, with 4 bases in the middle.

The J gene is TRBJ1-3, the V gene TRBV9; tentative D call: TRBD1 (6 bases). CDR3 size: 14 residues. With 0 bases removed from V and 4 bases from J, the gap between germline ends came to 8 bases. CDR1 and CDR2 (germline): SGDLS, YYNGEE. The CDR3: CASSVDRVGNTIYF. The CDR3 DNA reads TGTGCCAGCAGCGTAGACAGGGTCGGAAACACCATATATTTT. Supplemented by reference TRBV9 and TRBJ1-3, the full variable domain reads DSGVTQTPKHLITATGQRVTLRCSPRSGDLSVYWYQQSLDQGLQFLIQYYNGEERAKGNILERFSAQQFPDLHSELNLSSLELGDSALYFCASSVDRVGNTIYFGEGSWLTVV.